Each of the 2 T cell receptor beta chains below was sequenced from the same sample in a study of cytotoxic CD8 clonotypes in ibrutinib-treated CLL. The protocol was immunoSEQ multiplex PCR, while the TCRdb copy is restricted to in-frame clones and leaves out a portion. Of 52,000 or so clones listed, roughly 49% are singletons. The sequenced sample was PBMCs, obtained at disease progression, from a patient treated with ibrutinib. The receptors shown here come from a human donor with chronic lymphocytic leukemia.

The chain has TRBV29-1 and TRBJ2-7; 11 positions match TRBD2. The CDR3 spans 17 residues. J lost 0 bases, V lost 3 bases, and 10 bases had no gene match. The germline gives CDR1 SQVTM, CDR2 ANQGSEA. The DNA of the CDR3 is TGCAGCGTTGATGGGCTAGCGGGGGGACGAAGCTCCTACGAGCAGTACTTC. Translated: CSVDGLAGGRSSYEQYF.

The rearrangement links TRBV4-3 to TRBJ2-3; unclear D gene. The V and J ends lost 1 base and 6 bases respectively, with 8 bases between them. The CDR3 loop spans 13 amino acids. CDR1 is LGHNA and CDR2 is YSLEER in the germline V gene. The CDR3 bases are TGCGCCAGCAGCCAAGCCTTACAGGATACGCAGTATTTT. As protein: CASSQALQDTQYF.